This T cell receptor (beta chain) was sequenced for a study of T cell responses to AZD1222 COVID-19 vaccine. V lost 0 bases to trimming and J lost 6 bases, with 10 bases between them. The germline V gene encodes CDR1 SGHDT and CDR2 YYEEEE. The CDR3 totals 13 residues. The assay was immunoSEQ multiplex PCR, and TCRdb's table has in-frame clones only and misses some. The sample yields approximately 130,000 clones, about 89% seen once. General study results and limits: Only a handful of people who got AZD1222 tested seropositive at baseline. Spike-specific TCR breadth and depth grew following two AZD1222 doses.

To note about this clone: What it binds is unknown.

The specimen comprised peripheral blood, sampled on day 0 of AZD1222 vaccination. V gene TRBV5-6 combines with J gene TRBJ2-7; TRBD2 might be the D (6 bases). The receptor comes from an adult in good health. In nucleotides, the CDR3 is TGTGCCAGCAGCTTGGTTTTCGGGGGCGAGCAGTACTTC. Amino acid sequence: CASSLVFGGEQYF.